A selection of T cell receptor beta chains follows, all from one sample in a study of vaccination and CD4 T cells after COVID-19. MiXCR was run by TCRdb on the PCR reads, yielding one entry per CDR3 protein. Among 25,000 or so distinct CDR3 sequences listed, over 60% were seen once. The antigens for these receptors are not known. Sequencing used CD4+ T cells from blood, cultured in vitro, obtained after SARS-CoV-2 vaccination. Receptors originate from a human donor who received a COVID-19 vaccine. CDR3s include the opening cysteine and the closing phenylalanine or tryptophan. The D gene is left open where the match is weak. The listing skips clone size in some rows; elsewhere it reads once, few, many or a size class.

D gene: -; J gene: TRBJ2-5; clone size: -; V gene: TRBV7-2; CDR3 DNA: TGTGCCAGCAGCTTCAGTTTCAGGGTTGAGACCCAGTACTTC; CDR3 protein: CASSFSFRVETQYF
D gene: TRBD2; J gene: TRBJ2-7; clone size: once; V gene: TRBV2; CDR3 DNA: TGTGCCAGCAGCGAGGCTAGCGGGGCCTACGAGCAGTACTTC; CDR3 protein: CASSEASGAYEQYF
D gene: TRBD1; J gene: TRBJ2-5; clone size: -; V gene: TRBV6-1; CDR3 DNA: TGTGCCAGCAGTAAGAGACAGGGTCGAGAGACCCAGTACTTC; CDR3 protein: CASSKRQGRETQYF
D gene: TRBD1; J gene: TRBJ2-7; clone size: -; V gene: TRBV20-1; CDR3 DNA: TGCAGTGCTAGTCGAGGGGGACAGCTCTCCTACGAGCAGTACTTC; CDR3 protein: CSASRGGQLSYEQYF
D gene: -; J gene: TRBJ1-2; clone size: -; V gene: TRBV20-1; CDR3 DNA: TGCAGTGCTAGAGATCGAATTAAGGGGAGTGCTTATGGCTACACCTTC; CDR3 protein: CSARDRIKGSAYGYTF
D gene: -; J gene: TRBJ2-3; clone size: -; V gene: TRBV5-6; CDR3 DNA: TGTGCCAGCAGCTTATCCCTAGCACGAATCAACACAGATACGCAGTATTTT; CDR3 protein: CASSLSLARINTDTQYF
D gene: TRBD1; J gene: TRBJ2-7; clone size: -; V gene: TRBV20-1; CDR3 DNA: TGCAGTGCTAGATGGGACAGTTCCTACGAGCAGTACTTC; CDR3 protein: CSARWDSSYEQYF
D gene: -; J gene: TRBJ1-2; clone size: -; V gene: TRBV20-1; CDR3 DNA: TGCAGTGCTAGACCCCCGGCCACGCGTGGCTACACCTTC; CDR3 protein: CSARPPATRGYTF
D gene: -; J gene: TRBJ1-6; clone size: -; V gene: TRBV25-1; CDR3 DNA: TGTGCCAGCAGTGTTTCCAGGGCCCCTAATTCACCCCTCCACTTT; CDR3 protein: CASSVSRAPNSPLHF
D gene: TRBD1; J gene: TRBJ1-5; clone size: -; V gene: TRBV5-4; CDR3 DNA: TGTGCCAGCAGCTTGGGAGGACAGGGGAGGAATCAGCCCCAGCATTTT; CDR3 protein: CASSLGGQGRNQPQHF
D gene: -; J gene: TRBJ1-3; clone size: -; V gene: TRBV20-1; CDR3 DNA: TGCAGTGCTAGAGATAGGAGGGGTGGAAACACCATATATTTT; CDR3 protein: CSARDRRGGNTIYF
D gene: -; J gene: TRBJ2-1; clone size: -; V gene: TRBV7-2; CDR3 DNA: TGTGCCAGCAGCTTAGTAGCTGAGCAGTTCTTC; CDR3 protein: CASSLVAEQFF
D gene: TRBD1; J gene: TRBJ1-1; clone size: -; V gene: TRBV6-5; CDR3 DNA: TGTGCCAGCAGTTACTCGACAGGGGGGAGGAAGAACACTGAAGCTTTCTTT; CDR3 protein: CASSYSTGGRKNTEAFF
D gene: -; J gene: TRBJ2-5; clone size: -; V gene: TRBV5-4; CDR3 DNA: TGTGCCAGCGCTCCCGGGATGACGGAGACCCAGTACTTC; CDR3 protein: CASAPGMTETQYF
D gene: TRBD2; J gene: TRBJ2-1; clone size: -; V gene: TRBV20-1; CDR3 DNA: TGCAGTGCTCGACGGGGGGGCGTCTATGAGCAGTTCTTC; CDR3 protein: CSARRGGVYEQFF
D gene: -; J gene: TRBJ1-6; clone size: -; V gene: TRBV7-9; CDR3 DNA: TGTGCCAGCAGCACGACAAGCCCCAATTCACCCCTCCACTTT; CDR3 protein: CASSTTSPNSPLHF
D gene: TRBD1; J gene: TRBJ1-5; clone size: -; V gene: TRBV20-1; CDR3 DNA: TGCAGTGCTTACGACAGGGGTCAGCCCCAGCATTTT; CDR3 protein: CSAYDRGQPQHF
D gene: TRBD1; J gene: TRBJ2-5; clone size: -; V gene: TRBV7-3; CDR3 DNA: TGTGCCAGCAGCCCCTCCCCCGTAGGGGGCCGGGAGACCCAGTACTTC; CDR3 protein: CASSPSPVGGRETQYF
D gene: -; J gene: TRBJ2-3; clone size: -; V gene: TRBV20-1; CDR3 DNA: TGCAGTGCTAGTTCAACGGCGGGACGCACAGATACGCAGTATTTT; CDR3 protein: CSASSTAGRTDTQYF
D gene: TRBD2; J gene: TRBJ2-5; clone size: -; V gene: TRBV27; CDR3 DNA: TGTGCCACCCCCTGGGCTAGCGGGGGGTATCAAGAGACCCAGTACTTC; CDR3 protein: CATPWASGGYQETQYF
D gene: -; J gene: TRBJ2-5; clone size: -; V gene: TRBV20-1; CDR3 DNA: TGCAGTGAGGCGGCCCCAAATCAAGAGACCCAGTACTTC; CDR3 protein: CSEAAPNQETQYF
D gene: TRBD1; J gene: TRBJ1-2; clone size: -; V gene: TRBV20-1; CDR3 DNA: TGCAGTGCTGTTGCACAGGGGGCCCATGGCTACACCTTC; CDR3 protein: CSAVAQGAHGYTF
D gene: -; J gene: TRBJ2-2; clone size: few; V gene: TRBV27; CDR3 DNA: TGTGCCAGCGGACCGAATGGCGGGGAGCTGTTTTTT; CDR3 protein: CASGPNGGELFF
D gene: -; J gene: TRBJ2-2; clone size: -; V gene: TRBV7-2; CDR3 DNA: TGTGCCAGCAGCTTATCCCATTTCACCGGGGAGCTGTTTTTT; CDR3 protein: CASSLSHFTGELFF
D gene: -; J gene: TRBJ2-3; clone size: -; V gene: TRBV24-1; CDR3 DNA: TGTGCCACCAGTGATTTAGCCTTCGGGGGCACAGATACGCAGTATTTT; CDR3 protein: CATSDLAFGGTDTQYF
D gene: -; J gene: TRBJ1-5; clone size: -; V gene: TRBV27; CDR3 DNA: TGTGCCAGCAGTTTACAAGGGGAGGGCAATCAGCCCCAGCATTTT; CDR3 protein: CASSLQGEGNQPQHF
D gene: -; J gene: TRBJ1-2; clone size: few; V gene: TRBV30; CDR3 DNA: TGTGCCTGGAGTGTAACAGGGAACTACTATGGCTACACCTTC; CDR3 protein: CAWSVTGNYYGYTF
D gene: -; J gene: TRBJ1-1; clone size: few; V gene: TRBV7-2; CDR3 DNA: TGTGCCAGCAGCTCTAGCGGGGGGTTTGAAGCTTTCTTT; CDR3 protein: CASSSSGGFEAFF
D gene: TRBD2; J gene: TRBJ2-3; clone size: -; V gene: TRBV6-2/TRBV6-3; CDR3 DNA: TGTGCCAGCAGTTACAAGGGGACTAGCGCGGCGCAGTATTTT; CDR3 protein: CASSYKGTSAAQYF
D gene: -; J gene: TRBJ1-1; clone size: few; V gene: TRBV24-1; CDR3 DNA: TGTGCCACCAGGCTAGGGGCTGAAGCTTTCTTT; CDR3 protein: CATRLGAEAFF
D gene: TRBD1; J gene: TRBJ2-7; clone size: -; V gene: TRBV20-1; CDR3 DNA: TGCAGTGCTAGAGGCCCGGGACAGGGGTACGAGCAGTACTTC; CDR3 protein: CSARGPGQGYEQYF
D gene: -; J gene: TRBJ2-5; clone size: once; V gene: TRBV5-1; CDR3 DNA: TGCGCCAGCAGCTCCAGACAGCCCCAAGAGACCCAGTACTTC; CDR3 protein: CASSSRQPQETQYF
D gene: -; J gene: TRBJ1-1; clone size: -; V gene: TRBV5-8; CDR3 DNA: TGTGCCAGCAGCCTCCGCCCCTTGAACACTGAAGCTTTCTTT; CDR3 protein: CASSLRPLNTEAFF
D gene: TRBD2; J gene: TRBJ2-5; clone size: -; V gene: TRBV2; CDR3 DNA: TGTGCCAGCGGACTAGCGGGGGAGACCCAGTACTTC; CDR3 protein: CASGLAGETQYF
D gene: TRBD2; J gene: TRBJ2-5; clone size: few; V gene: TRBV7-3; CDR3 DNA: TGTGCCAGCAGCTTACCGGTAGCGGGGGGGCAAGAGACCCAGTACTTC; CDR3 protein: CASSLPVAGGQETQYF
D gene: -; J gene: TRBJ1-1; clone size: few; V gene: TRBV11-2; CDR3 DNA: TGTGCCAGCAGCCTAAAAGCCCGGACCACGGTGGGGAACACTGAAGCTTTCTTT; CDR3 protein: CASSLKARTTVGNTEAFF
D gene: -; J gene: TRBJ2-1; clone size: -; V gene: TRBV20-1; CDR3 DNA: TGCAGTGGTGATGCGGGTGCCGATGAGCAGTTCTTC; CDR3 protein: CSGDAGADEQFF
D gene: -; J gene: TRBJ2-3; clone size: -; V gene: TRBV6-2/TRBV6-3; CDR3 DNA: TGTGCCAGCAGTTACCATTTAAGGACAGCACTCACAGATACGCAGTATTTT; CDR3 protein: CASSYHLRTALTDTQYF
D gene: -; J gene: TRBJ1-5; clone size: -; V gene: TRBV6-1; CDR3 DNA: TGTGCCAGCAGGGGAAGGGTAGAATCGAGGGGCAATCAGCCCCAGCATTTT; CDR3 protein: CASRGRVESRGNQPQHF
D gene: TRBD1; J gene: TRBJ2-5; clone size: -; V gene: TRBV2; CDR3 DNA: TGTGCCAGCAGCCTGACAGGGGCTGTAGAGACCCAGTACTTC; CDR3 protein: CASSLTGAVETQYF
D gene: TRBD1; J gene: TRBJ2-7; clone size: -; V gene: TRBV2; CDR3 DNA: TGTGTCCCGGCGAGGGGGCTCCGTCCAGGGGAGCAGTACTTC; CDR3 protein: CVPARGLRPGEQYF
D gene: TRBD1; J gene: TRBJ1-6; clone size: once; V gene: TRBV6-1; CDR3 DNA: TGTGCCAGCAGTGCGAGGACAGGGGGCAGTTCACCCCTCCACTTT; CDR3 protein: CASSARTGGSSPLHF
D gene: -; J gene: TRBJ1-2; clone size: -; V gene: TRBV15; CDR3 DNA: TGTGCCACCAGCCCAGGAGGGGGGTTTGGAGGCTACACCTTC; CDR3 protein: CATSPGGGFGGYTF
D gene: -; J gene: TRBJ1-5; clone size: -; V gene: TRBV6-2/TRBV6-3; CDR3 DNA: TGTGCCAGCAGTACCGATGGCAATCAGCCCCAGCATTTT; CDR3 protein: CASSTDGNQPQHF
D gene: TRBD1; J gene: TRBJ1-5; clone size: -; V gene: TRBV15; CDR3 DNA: TGTGCCACCAGCAGGGGACAGGGCCAAGATCAGCCCCAGCATTTT; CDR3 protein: CATSRGQGQDQPQHF
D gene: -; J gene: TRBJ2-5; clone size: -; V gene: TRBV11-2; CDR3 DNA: TGTGCCAGCAGCCCCAGGGGGGCGGGGGAGACCCAGTACTTC; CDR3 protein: CASSPRGAGETQYF
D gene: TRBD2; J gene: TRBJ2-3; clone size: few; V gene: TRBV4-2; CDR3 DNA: TGTGCCAGCAGCCCAAACAGCGGGGGGGTCACAGATACGCAGTATTTT; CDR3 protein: CASSPNSGGVTDTQYF